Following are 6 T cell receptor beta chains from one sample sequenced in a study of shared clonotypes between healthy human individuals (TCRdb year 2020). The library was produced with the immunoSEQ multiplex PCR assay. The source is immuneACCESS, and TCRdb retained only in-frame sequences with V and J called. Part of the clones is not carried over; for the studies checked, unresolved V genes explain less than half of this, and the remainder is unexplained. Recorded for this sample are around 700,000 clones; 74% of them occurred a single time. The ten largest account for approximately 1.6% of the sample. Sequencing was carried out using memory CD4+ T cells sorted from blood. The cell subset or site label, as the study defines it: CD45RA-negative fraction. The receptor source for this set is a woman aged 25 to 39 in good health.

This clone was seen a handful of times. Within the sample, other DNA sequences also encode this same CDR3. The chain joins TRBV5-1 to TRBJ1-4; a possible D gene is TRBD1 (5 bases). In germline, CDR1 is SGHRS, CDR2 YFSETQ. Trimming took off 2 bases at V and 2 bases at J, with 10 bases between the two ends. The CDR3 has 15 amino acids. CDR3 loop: CASSLGGATNEKLFF. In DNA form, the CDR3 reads TGCGCCAGCAGCTTAGGAGGGGCGACTAATGAAAAACTGTTTTTT.

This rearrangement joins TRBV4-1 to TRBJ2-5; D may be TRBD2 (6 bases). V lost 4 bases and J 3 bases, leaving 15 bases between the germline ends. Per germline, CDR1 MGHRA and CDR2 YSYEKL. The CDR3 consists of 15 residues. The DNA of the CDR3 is TGCGCCAGCAGCCTCAGACGTCCTAGCGAAGAGACCCAGTACTTC. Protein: CASSLRRPSEETQYF.

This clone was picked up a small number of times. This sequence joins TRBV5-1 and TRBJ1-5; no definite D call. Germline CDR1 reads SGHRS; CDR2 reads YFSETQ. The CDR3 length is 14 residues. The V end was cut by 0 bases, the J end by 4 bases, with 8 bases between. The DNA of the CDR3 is TGCGCCAGCAGCTTGGAACCAACGAATCAGCCCCAGCATTTT. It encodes CASSLEPTNQPQHF.

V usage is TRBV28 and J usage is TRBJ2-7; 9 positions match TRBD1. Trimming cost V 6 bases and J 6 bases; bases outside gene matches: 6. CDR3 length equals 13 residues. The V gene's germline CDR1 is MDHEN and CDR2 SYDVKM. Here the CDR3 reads CASRRDRVGEQYF. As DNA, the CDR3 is TGTGCCAGCAGGCGGGACAGGGTAGGCGAGCAGTACTTC. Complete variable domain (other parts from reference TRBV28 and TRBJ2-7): DVKVTQSSRYLVKRTGEKVFLECVQDMDHENMFWYRQDPGLGLRLIYFSYDVKMKEKGDIPEGYSVSREKKERFSLILESASTNQTSMYLCASRRDRVGEQYFGPGTRLTVT.

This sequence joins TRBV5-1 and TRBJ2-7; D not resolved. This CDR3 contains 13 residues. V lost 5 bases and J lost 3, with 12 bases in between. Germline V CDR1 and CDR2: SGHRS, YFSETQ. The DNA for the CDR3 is TGCGCCAGCAGGCTGGGTATTAGCTACGAGCAGTACTTC. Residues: CASRLGISYEQYF.

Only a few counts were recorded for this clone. The CDR3 sequence: CASSFSTASYNEQFF. For the CDR3, the DNA is TGCGCCAGCAGCTTCTCGACGGCTTCCTACAATGAGCAGTTCTTC. The rearrangement joins TRBV5-1 to TRBJ2-1, with unresolved D. The V gene's germline CDR1 is SGHRS and CDR2 YFSETQ. The CDR3 spans 15 residues. The V and J ends lost 2 bases and 1 base respectively, with 10 bases between them.